This T cell receptor (beta chain) was captured in a study of blood T cell repertoires in COVID-19. Across the whole study: T cells, B-cell-depleted T cells, or PBMCs provided the cDNA or gDNA that served as material.

The study recruited people aged about 18 to 90 years across about two dozen US areas. Trimming pared 5 bases from V and 5 bases from J, leaving 7 bases between. CDR1 and CDR2 from the germline V gene are SEHNR and FQNEAQ (reference sequence). The CDR3 is made up of 12 amino acids. TCRdb's table, derived via immunoSEQ multiplex PCR, lists solely in-frame clones and lacks some. This repertoire shows about 140,000 clones, 60% to 80% found once; its top ten account for around 3.2%. The sequenced material came from PBMCs or T cells enriched from blood (not recorded which). The J gene is TRBJ2-1, the V gene TRBV7-9; D is ambiguous. This receptor was obtained from a woman between 45 and 60 years old who had recovered from COVID-19. The CDR3 loop reads CASSLGNNEQFF. The CDR3 region has the DNA TGTGCCAGCAGCCTAGGTAACAATGAGCAGTTCTTC.